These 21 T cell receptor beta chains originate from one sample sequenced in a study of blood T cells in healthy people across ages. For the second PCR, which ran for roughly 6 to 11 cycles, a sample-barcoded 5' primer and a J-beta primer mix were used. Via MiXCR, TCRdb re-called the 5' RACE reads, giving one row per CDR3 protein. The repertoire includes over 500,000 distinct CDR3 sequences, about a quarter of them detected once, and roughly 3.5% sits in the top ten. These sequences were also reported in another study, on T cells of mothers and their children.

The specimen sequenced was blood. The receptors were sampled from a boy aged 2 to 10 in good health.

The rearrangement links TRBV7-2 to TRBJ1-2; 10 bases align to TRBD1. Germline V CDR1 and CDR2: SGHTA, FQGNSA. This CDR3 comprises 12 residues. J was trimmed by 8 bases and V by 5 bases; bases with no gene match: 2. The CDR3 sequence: CASSGDRGGYTF. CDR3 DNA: TGTGCCAGCAGCGGGGACAGGGGAGGCTACACCTTC. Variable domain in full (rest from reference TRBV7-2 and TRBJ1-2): GAGVSQSPSNKVTEKGKDVELRCDPISGHTALYWYRQSLGQGLEFLIYFQGNSAPDKSGLPSDRFSAERTGGSVSTLTIQRTQQEDSAVYLCASSGDRGGYTFGSGTRLTVV.

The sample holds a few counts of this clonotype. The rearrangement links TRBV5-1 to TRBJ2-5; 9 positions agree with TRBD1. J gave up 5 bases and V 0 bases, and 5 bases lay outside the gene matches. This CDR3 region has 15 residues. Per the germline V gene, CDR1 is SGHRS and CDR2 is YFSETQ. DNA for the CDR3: TGCGCCAGCAGCTTGGGGGACAGGGTGCGCGAGACCCAGTACTTC. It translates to CASSLGDRVRETQYF.

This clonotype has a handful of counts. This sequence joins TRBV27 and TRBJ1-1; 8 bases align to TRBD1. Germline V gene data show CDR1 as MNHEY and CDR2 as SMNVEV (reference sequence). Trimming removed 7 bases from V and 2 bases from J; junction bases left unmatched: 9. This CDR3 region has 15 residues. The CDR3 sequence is CASKSGTGFNTEAFF. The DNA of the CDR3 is TGTGCCAGCAAGTCCGGGACAGGATTTAACACTGAAGCTTTCTTT.

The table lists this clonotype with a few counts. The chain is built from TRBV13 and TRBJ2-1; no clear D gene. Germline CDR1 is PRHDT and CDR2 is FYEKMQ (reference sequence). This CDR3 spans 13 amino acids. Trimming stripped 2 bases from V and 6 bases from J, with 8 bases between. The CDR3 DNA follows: TGTGCCAGCAGCTTAAATCCAGCCAATGAGCAGTTCTTC. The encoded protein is CASSLNPANEQFF.

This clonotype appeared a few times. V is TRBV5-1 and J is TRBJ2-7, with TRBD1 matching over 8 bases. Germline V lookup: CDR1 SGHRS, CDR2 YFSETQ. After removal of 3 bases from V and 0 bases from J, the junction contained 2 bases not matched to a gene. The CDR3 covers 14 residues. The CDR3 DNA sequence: TGCGCCAGCAGCTGGACAGGGAACTCCTACGAGCAGTACTTC. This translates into CASSWTGNSYEQYF.

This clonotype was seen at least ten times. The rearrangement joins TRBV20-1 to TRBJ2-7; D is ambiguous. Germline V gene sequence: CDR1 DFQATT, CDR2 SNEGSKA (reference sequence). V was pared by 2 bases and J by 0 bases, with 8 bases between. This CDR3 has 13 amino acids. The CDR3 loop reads CSARRRNSYEQYF. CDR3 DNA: TGCAGTGCTAGACGACGGAACTCCTACGAGCAGTACTTC.

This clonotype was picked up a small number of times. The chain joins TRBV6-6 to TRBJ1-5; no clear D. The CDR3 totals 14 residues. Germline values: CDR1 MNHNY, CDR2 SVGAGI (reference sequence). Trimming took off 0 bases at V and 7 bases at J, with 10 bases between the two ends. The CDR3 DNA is TGTGCCAGCAGTTACTCGATGGGTGGGCAGCCCCAGCATTTT. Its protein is CASSYSMGGQPQHF.

This chain's CDR3 is CASSLRRREQFF. DNA for the CDR3: TGTGCCAGCAGTTTACGGCGTCGGGAGCAGTTCTTC. The chain joins TRBV12-3 or TRBV12-4 to TRBJ2-1; D gene uncertain. Trimming cost V 2 bases and J 10 bases, with 9 bases left between them. The CDR3 runs 12 residues.

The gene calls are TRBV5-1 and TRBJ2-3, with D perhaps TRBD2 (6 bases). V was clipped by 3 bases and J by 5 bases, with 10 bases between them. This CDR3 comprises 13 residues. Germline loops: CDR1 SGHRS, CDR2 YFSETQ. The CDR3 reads CASSSSAGDTQYF. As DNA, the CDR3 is TGCGCCAGCAGCTCCTCAGCGGGAGATACGCAGTATTTT.

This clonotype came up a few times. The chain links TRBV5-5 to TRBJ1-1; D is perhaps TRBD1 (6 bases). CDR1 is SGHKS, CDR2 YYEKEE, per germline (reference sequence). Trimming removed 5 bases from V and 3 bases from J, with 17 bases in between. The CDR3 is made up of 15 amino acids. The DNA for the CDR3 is TGTGCCAGCAGTTCCTCGGGGGGCTCGGACACTGAAGCTTTCTTT. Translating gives CASSSSGGSDTEAFF. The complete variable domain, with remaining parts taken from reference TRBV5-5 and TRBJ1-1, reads DAGVTQSPTHLIKTRGQQVTLRCSPISGHKSVSWYQQVLGQGPQFIFQYYEKEERGRGNFPDRFSARQFPNYSSELNVNALLLGDSALYLCASSSSGGSDTEAFFGQGTRLTVV.

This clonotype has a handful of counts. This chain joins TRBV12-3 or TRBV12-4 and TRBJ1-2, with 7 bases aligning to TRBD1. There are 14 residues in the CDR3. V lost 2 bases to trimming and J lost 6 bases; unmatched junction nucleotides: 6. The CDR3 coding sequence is TGTGCCAGCAGTTTAAGGAGGGGGCGAAATGGCTACACCTTC. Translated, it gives CASSLRRGRNGYTF.

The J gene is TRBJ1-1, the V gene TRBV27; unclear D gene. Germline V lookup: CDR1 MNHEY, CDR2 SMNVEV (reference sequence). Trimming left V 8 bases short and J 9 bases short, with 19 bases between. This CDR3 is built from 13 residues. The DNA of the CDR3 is TGTGCCAGCTTCAGGCTAGCTGCCCGGAAAGCTTTCTTT. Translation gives CASFRLAARKAFF.

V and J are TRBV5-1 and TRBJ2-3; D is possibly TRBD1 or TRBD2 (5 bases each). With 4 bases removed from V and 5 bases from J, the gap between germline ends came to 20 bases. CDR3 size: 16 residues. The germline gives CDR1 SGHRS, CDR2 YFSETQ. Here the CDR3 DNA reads TGCGCCAGCAGCCCTCCCAGGGTGGGGACCGAAGATACGCAGTATTTT. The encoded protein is CASSPPRVGTEDTQYF.

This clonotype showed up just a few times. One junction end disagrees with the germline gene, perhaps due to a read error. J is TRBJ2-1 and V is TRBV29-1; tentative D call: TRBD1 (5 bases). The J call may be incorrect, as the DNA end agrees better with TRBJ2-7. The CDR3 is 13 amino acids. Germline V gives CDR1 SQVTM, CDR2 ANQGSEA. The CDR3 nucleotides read TGCAGCGTCGAAGTTCAGGGAAGCTACGAGCAGTACTTC. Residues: CSVEVQGSYEQYF.

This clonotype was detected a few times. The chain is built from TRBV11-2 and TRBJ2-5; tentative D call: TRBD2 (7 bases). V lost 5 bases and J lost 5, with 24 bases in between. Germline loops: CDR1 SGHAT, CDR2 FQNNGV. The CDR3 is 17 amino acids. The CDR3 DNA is TGTGCCAGCAGCCCCGGGGGGCGGCCTCGTGCAGGGGAGACCCAGTACTTC. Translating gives CASSPGGRPRAGETQYF.

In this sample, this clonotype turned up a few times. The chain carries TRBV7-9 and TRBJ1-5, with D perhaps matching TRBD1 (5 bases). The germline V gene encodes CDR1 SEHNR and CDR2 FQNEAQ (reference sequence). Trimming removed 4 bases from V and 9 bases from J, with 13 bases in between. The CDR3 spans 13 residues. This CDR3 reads CASSWEYGGPQHF. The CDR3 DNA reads TGTGCCAGCAGCTGGGAGTACGGGGGGCCCCAGCATTTT.

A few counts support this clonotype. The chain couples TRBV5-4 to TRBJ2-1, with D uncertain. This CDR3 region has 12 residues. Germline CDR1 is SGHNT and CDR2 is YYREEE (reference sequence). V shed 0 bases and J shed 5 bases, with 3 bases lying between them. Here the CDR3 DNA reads TGTGCCAGCAGCTTGGATCACAATGAGCAGTTCTTC. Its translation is CASSLDHNEQFF.

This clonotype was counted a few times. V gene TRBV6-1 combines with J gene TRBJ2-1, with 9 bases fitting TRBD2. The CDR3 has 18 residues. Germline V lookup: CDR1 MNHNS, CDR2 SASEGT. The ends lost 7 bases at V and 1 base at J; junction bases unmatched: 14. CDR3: CASTHTAGGPLSYNEQFF. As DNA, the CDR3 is TGTGCCAGCACCCATACGGCGGGAGGGCCTCTGTCCTACAATGAGCAGTTCTTC.

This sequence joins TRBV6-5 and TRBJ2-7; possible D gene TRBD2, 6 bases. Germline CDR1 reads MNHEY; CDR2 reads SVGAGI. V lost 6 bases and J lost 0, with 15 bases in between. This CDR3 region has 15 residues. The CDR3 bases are TGTGCCAGCAGGCCCGCGGGCGGGACCTCCTACGAGCAGTACTTC. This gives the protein CASRPAGGTSYEQYF.

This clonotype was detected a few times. CDR3 DNA: TGTGCCAGCAGTTTGGTACTAGCGGCCGGACGTGATACGCAGTATTTT. Its translation: CASSLVLAAGRDTQYF. The rearrangement uses TRBV27 and TRBJ2-3, with 8 bases that match TRBD2. This CDR3 has 16 amino acids. V was pared by 3 bases and J by 6 bases, with 11 bases of the junction left unmatched. Germline CDR1 reads MNHEY; CDR2 reads SMNVEV (reference sequence).

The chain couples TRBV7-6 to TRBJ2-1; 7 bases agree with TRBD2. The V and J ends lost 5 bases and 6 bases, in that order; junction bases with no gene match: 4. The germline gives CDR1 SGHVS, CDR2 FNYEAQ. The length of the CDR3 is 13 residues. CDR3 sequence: CASSRRLANEQFF. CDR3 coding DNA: TGTGCCAGCAGCCGGAGACTAGCCAATGAGCAGTTCTTC.